This TCR beta chain was found in a study of control samples from healthy donors and cancer patients. The ends lost 1 base at V and 5 bases at J; junction bases unmatched: 8. CDR3 length: 15 amino acids. In germline, CDR1 is SGHKS, CDR2 YYEKEE (reference sequence). Sequenced by immunoSEQ multiplex PCR; TCRdb stores in-frame clones only, minus some. The repertoire includes about 160,000 clones, 96% of them detected once, and approximately 0.93% sits in the top ten. The sequenced sample consisted of blood. The sequence came from a woman between 25 and 40 years old in good health. The chain has TRBV5-5 and TRBJ2-5, with 7 bases lining up with TRBD2. DNA for the CDR3: TGTGCCAGCAGCTTGAGGGCTAGCGGTGAGGAGACCCAGTACTTC. Its protein product is CASSLRASGEETQYF. The full variable domain, in which reference TRBV5-5 and TRBJ2-5 provide the parts outside the CDR3, is DAGVTQSPTHLIKTRGQQVTLRCSPISGHKSVSWYQQVLGQGPQFIFQYYEKEERGRGNFPDRFSARQFPNYSSELNVNALLLGDSALYLCASSLRASGEETQYFGPGTRLLVL.